A selection of T cell receptor beta chains follows, all from one sample in a study of tumor-infiltrating lymphocytes in primary liver carcinoma. TCRdb ran MiXCR on the multiplex PCR reads and lists one entry per CDR3 protein. This sample has over 95,000 distinct CDR3 sequences; 55% to 75% occur once, and the top ten carry approximately 10%. Sample: liver tumor tissue from sampling region 5. The receptors shown here come from a woman in her fifties or sixties with primary liver carcinoma and hepatitis B virus infection. Both conserved end residues are part of each CDR3. D genes are given only for firm matches. Size is omitted from some rows. Given values are once, few, many or a class for expanded clones.

j_call | d_call | v_call | clone_size | cdr3_aa | cdr3_nt
TRBJ2-3 | TRBD2 | TRBV5-1 | . | CASSLTSGRAGTQYF | TGCGCCAGCAGCTTGACTAGCGGGAGGGCAGGTACGCAGTATTTT
TRBJ2-7 | . | TRBV28 | . | CASSLPHYEQYF | TGTGCCAGCAGTTTACCACACTACGAGCAGTACTTC
TRBJ2-3 | . | TRBV28 | many | CASSGVRSADTQYF | TGTGCCAGCAGTGGGGTACGCAGTGCTGATACGCAGTATTTT
TRBJ1-1 | . | TRBV28 | once | CANGFQGYTEAFF | TGTGCCAACGGTTTCCAGGGTTACACTGAAGCTTTCTTT
TRBJ1-5 | TRBD1 | TRBV6-6 | few | CASNPQGAYHPQHF | TGTGCCAGCAATCCACAGGGGGCTTATCACCCCCAGCATTTT
TRBJ2-5 | . | TRBV2 | . | CASSRQVQGTQYF | TGTGCCAGCAGTAGACAGGTCCAAGGGACCCAGTACTTC
TRBJ2-7 | TRBD1 | TRBV11-3 | . | CAGSPGTGGYYEQYF | TGTGCCGGTAGCCCCGGGACAGGGGGCTACTACGAGCAGTACTTC
TRBJ2-1 | TRBD2 | TRBV10-3 | once | CAISKLAGGRGEQFF | TGTGCCATCAGTAAACTAGCGGGAGGAAGGGGTGAGCAGTTCTTC
TRBJ2-7 | . | TRBV11-2 | . | CVSNLARRAYEQYF | TGTGTCAGCAACTTAGCACGGAGAGCCTACGAGCAGTATTTC
TRBJ2-1 | . | TRBV11-3 | . | CASGLGGEIGRNEQFF | TGTGCTAGCGGCTTAGGTGGCGAAATAGGGCGAAATGAGCAGTTCTTC
TRBJ2-7 | . | TRBV7-9 | few | CASSLEGSNSYEQYF | TGTGCCAGCAGCTTAGAGGGCAGCAACTCCTACGAGCAGTACTTC
TRBJ2-1 | TRBD2 | TRBV29-1 | . | CSVHKGTTIYNEQFF | TGCAGCGTTCATAAGGGGACTACAATCTACAATGAGCAGTTCTTC
TRBJ1-1 | . | TRBV11-2 | once | CASNLVPGASTEAFF | TGTGCCAGCAACTTAGTGCCAGGGGCGAGCACTGAAGCTTTCTTT
TRBJ1-2 | . | TRBV5-1 | many | CASRTGTGYGYTF | TGCGCCAGCAGAACCGGGACCGGGTATGGCTACACCTTC
TRBJ2-5 | TRBD1 | TRBV10-3 | . | CATSVRTGTETQYF | TGTGCCACCAGTGTTAGGACAGGCACAGAGACCCAGTACTTC
TRBJ2-7 | . | TRBV11-2 | . | CASTVEVGASYEQYF | TGTGCCAGCACCGTAGAAGTGGGGGCCTCCTACGAGCAGTACTTC
TRBJ2-7 | TRBD2 | TRBV11-2 | once | CASSLDPAGNYEQYF | TGTGCCAGCAGCTTAGACCCAGCGGGGAACTACGAGCAGTACTTC
TRBJ2-5 | . | TRBV6-1 | once | CTSKYWTDSQETQYF | TGTACCAGCAAGTACTGGACAGACAGTCAAGAGACCCAGTACTTC
TRBJ2-5 | TRBD1 | TRBV6-5 | . | CASSDRTGGRETHYF | TGTGCCAGTAGTGACCGGACAGGGGGCCGGGAGACCCATTACTTC
TRBJ2-1 | . | TRBV11-2 | . | CASCDGTGLRSANEQFF | TGTGCCAGCTGCGACGGAACGGGGCTCAGGTCGGCCAATGAGCAGTTCTTC
TRBJ2-3 | TRBD1 | TRBV5-4 | . | CASSLGPVGTDTQYF | TGTGCCAGCAGCTTAGGACCCGTGGGGACAGATACGCAGTACTTT
TRBJ1-1 | . | TRBV20-1 | once | CSASRRGTEAFF | TGCAGTGCTAGTAGGAGAGGTACTGAAGCTTTCTTT
TRBJ2-5 | . | TRBV5-1 | few | CASSFGSGTQETQYF | TGCGCCAGCAGCTTTGGTAGCGGTACCCAAGAGACCCAGTACTTC
TRBJ2-1 | . | TRBV11-2 | . | CASSLENEQFF | TGTGCCAGTAGCCTAGAGAATGAGCAGTTCTTC
TRBJ2-3 | TRBD1 | TRBV18 | . | CASSPPETGGTDTQYF | TGTGCCAGCTCACCACCGGAAACAGGGGGCACAGATACGCAGTATTTT
TRBJ2-3 | TRBD2 | TRBV11-1 | . | CASDLRQRAGESHF | TGTGCCAGCGACTTAAGGCAACGTGCGGGAGAATCTCACTTT
TRBJ2-5 | . | TRBV29-1 | . | CSVFRDHVIQYF | TGCAGCGTCTTCCGGGACCATGTGATCCAGTACTTC
TRBJ2-3 | TRBD2 | TRBV29-1 | . | CRVVGGRGADTQYF | TGCAGGGTTGTTGGCGGGAGGGGTGCGGATACGCAGTATTTT
TRBJ2-7 | TRBD2 | TRBV11-2 | . | CASSPSGTDAEQCF | TGCGCCAGCAGCCCAAGCGGGACGGATGCCGAGCAGTGCTTC
TRBJ2-5 | . | TRBV11-2 | . | CASSSTGGVETRYF | TGTGCCAGCAGCTCCACCGGCGGGGTAGAGACCCGGTACTTC
TRBJ2-1 | . | TRBV29-1 | . | CNVDSGRTEYNNEQFF | TGCAACGTTGATTCTGGACGAACAGAGTACAACAATGAGCAGTTCTTC
TRBJ1-2 | . | TRBV11-2 | once | CTGSLDPFRALRYGYTF | TGTACCGGCAGCTTAGATCCGTTCAGGGCGCTGCGCTATGGCTACACCTTC
TRBJ1-4 | . | TRBV29-1 | many | CSVQGLNEKLFF | TGCAGCGTCCAGGGGCTAAATGAAAAACTGTTTTTT
TRBJ2-1 | . | TRBV30 | . | CVWSVVEGDKRAPSSYNEQFF | TGTGTCTGGAGTGTGGTTGAGGGGGACAAGCGGGCACCGAGCTCCTACAATGAGCAGTTCTTC
TRBJ2-6 | . | TRBV6-5 | . | CASSSLTAGANVLTF | TGTGCCAGCAGTTCTCTGACAGCTGGGGCCAACGTCCTGACTTTT